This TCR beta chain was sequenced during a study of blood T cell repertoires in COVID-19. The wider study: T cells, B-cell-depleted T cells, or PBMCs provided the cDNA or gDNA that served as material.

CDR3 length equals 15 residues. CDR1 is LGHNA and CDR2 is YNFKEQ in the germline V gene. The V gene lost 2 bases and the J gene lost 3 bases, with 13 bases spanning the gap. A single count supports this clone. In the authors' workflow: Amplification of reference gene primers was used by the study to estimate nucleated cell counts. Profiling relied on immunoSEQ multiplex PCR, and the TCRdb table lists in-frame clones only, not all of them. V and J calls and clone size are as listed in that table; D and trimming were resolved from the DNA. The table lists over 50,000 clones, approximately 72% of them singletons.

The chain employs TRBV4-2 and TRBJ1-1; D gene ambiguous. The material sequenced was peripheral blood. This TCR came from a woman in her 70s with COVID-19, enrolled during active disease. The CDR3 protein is CASSQPGGGDTEAFF. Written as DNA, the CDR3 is TGTGCCAGCAGCCAACCCGGAGGCGGAGACACTGAAGCTTTCTTT.